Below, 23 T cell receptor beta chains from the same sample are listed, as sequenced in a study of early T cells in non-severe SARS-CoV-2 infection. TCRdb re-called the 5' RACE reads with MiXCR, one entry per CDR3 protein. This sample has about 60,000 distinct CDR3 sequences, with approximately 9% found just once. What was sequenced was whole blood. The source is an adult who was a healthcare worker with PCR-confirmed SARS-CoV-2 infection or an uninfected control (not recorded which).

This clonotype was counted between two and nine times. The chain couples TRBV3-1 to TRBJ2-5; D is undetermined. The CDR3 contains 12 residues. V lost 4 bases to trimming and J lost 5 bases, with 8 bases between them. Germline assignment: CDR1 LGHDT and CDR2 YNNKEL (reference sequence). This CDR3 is CASSRLQETQYF. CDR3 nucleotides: TGTGCCAGCAGCCGTTTACAGGAGACCCAGTACTTC.

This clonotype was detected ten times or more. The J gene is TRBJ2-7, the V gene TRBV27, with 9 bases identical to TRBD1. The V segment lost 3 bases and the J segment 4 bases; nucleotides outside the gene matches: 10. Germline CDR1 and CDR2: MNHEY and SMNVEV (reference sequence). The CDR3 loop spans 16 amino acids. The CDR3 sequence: CASSFPPGQGPYEQYF. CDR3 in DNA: TGTGCCAGCAGTTTCCCTCCGGGACAGGGCCCGTACGAGCAGTACTTC.

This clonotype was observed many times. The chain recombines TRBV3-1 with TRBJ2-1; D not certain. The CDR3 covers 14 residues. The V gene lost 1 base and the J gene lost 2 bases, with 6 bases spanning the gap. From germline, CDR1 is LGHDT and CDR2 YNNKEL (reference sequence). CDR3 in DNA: TGTGCCAGCAGCCAAGGACCGCCCTACAATGAGCAGTTCTTC. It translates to CASSQGPPYNEQFF.

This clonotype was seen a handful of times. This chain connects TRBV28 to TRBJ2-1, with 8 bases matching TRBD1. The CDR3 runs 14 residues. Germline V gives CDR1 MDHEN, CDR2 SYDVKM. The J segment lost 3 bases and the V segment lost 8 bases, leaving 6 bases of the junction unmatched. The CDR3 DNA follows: TGTGCCAGCTGCCGACAGGGGAACTACAATGAGCAGTTCTTC. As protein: CASCRQGNYNEQFF. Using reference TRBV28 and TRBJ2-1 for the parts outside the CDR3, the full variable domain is DVKVTQSSRYLVKRTGEKVFLECVQDMDHENMFWYRQDPGLGLRLIYFSYDVKMKEKGDIPEGYSVSREKKERFSLILESASTNQTSMYLCASCRQGNYNEQFFGPGTRLTVL.

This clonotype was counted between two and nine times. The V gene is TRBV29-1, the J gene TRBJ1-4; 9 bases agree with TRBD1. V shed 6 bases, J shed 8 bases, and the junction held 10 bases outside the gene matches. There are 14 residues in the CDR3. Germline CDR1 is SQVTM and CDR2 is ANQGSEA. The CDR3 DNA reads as TGCAGCGTAGATTTCGGACAGGGGAAGGAAAAACTGTTTTTT. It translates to CSVDFGQGKEKLFF. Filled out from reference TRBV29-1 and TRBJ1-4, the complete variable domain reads SAVISQKPSRDICQRGTSLTIQCQVDSQVTMMFWYRQQPGQSLTLIATANQGSEATYESGFVIDKFPISRPNLTFSTLTVSNMSPEDSSIYLCSVDFGQGKEKLFFGSGTQLSVL.

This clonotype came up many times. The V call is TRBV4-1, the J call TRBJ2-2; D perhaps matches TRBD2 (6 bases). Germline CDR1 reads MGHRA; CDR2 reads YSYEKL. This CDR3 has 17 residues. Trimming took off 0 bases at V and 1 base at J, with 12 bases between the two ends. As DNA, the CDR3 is TGCGCCAGCAGCCAAGAAGCGGGCGGTGGGAACACCGGGGAGCTGTTTTTT. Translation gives CASSQEAGGGNTGELFF.

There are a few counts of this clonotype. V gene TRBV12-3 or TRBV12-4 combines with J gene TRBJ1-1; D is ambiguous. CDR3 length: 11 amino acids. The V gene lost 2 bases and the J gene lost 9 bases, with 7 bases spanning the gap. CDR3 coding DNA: TGTGCCAGCAGTTTAAATAGGAAAGCTTTCTTT. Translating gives CASSLNRKAFF.

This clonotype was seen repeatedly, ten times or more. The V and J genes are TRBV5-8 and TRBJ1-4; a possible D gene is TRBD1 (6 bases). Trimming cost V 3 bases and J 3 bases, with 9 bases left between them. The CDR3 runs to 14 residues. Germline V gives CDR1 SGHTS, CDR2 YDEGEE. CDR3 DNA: TGTGCCAGCAGCTCCGGGACACCTAATGAAAAACTGTTTTTT. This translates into CASSSGTPNEKLFF. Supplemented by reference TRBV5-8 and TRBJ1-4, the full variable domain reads EAGVTQSPTHLIKTRGQQATLRCSPISGHTSVYWYQQALGLGLQFLLWYDEGEERNRGNFPPRFSGRQFPNYSSELNVNALELEDSALYLCASSSGTPNEKLFFGSGTQLSVL.

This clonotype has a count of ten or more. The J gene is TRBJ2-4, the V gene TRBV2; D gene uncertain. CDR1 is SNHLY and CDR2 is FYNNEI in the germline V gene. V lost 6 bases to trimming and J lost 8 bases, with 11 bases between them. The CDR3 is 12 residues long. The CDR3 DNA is TGTGCCAGCAGATCCCTAGTGGACATTCAGTACTTC. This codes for CASRSLVDIQYF.

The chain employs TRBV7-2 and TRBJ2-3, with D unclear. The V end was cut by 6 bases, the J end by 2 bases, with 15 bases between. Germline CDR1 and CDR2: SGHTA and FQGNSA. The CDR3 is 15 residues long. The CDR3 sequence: CASSPNSETTDTQYF. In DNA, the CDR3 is TGTGCCAGCAGTCCAAACTCCGAGACCACAGATACGCAGTATTTT.

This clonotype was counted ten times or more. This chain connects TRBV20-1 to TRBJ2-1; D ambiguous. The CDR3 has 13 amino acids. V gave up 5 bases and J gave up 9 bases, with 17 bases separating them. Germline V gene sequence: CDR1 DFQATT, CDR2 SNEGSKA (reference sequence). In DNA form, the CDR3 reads TGCAGTGCTGGGAATAACCCTACAATTGAGCAGTTCTTC. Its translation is CSAGNNPTIEQFF.

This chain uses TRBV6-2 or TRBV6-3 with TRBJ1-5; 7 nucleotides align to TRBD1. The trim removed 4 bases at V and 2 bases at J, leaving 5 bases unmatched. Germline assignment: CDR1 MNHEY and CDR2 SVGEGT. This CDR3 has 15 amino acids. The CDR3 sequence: CASSSGQAGNQPQHF. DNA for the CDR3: TGTGCCAGCAGTTCCGGACAGGCTGGCAATCAGCCCCAGCATTTT.

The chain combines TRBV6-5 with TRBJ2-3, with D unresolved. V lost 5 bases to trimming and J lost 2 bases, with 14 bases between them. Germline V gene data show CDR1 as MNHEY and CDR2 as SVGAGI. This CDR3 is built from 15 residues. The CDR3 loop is CASSAKEPHTDTQYF. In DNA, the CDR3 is TGTGCCAGCAGTGCTAAGGAGCCACACACAGATACGCAGTATTTT.

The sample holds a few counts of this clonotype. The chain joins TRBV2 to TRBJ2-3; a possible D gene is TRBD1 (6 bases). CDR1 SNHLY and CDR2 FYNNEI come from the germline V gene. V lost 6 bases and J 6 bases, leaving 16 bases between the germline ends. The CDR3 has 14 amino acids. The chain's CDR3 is CASSGDMDIDTQYF. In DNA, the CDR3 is TGTGCCAGCAGCGGGGACATGGATATCGATACGCAGTATTTT.

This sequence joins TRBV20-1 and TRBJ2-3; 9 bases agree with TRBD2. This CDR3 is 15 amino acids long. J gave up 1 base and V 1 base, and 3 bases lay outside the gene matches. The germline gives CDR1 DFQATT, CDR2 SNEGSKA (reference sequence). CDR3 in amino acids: CSARVKREGTDTQYF. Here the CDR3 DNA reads TGCAGTGCTAGAGTCAAGCGGGAGGGCACAGATACGCAGTATTTT.

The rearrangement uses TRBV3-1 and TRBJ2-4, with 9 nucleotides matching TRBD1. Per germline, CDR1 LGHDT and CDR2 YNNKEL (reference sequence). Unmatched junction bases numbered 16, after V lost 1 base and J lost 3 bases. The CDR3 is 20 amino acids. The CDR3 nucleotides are TGTGCCAGCAGCCAAGCCCGTGCCCCATCGGGACAGGGTCACAAAAACATTCAGTACTTC. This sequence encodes CASSQARAPSGQGHKNIQYF.

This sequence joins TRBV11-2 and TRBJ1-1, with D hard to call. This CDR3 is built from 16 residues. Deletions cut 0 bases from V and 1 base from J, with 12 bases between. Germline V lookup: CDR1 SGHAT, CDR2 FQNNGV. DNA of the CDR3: TGTGCCAGCAGCTTAGATCAGATGGCAGCGAACACTGAAGCTTTCTTT. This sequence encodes CASSLDQMAANTEAFF.

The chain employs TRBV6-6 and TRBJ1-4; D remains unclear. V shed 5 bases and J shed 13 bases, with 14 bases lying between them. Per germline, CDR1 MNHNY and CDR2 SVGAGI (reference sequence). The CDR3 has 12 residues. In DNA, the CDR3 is TGTGCCAGCAGTACCAACTCAGTAGGACTGTTTTTT. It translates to CASSTNSVGLFF.

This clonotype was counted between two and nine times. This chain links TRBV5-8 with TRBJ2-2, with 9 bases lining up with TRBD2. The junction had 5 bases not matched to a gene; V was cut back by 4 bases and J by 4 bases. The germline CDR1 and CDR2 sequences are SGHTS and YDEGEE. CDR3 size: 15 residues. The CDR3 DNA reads TGTGCCAGCAGCGTTAGCGGGAGAAGCACCGGGGAGCTGTTTTTT. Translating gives CASSVSGRSTGELFF.

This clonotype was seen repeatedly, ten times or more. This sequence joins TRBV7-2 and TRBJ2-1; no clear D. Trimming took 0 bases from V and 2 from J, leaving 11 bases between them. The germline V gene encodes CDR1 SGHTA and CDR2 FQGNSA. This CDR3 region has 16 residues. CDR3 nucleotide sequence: TGTGCCAGCAGCTTAGCTGGCAGGCACCCCTACAATGAGCAGTTCTTC. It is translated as CASSLAGRHPYNEQFF. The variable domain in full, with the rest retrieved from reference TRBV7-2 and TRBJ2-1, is GAGVSQSPSNKVTEKGKDVELRCDPISGHTALYWYRQSLGQGLEFLIYFQGNSAPDKSGLPSDRFSAERTGGSVSTLTIQRTQQEDSAVYLCASSLAGRHPYNEQFFGPGTRLTVL.

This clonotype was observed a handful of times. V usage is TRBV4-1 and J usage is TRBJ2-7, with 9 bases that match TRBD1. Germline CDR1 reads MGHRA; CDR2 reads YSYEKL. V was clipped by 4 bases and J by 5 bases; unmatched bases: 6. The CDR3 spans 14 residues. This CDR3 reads CASSPGQGRDEQYF. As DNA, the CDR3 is TGCGCCAGCAGCCCCGGACAGGGGAGGGACGAGCAGTACTTC.

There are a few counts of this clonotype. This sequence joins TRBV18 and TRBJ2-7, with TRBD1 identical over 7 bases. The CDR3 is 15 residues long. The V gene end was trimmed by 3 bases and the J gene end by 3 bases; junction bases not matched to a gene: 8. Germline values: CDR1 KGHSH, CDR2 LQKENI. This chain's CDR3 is CASSPRGNLGYEQYF. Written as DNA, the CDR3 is TGTGCCAGCTCACCCAGGGGGAACCTCGGCTACGAGCAGTACTTC.

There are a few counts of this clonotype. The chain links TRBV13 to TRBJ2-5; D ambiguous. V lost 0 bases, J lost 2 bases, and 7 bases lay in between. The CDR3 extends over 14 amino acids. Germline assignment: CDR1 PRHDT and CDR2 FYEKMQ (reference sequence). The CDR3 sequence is CASSLGDRQETQYF. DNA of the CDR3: TGTGCCAGCAGCTTAGGCGACCGTCAAGAGACCCAGTACTTC.